This TCR beta chain emerged from a study of blood T cell repertoires in COVID-19. Study as a whole: The study drew acute and convalescent COVID-19 samples from the United States, Italy and Spain.

Original data processing: How many nucleated cells were present was estimated from reference gene primer amplification. The repertoire was sequenced with immunoSEQ multiplex PCR; TCRdb's copy has only in-frame clones and lacks some. V and J calls and clone size are copied from that table; D and trimming were computed from the DNA. This table has approximately 300,000 clones, about 89% appearing once. Sequenced material: peripheral blood. This receptor was obtained from a man aged 25-45 years with acute or convalescent COVID-19.

The CDR3 DNA sequence: TGTGCCAGCAGTAGGACAGATAATGAAAAACTGTTTTTT. Encoded protein: CASSRTDNEKLFF. The V and J genes are TRBV12-3 or TRBV12-4 and TRBJ1-4; D possibly corresponds to TRBD1 (6 bases). The germline V and J ends were trimmed by 5 bases and 4 bases, with 8 bases remaining between them. The CDR3 has 13 residues.